This T cell receptor beta chain was found in a study of cytomegalovirus exposure and HLA in healthy donors. Study-level points and caveats: Generally TCR sequences proved uncommon, though certain public TCRs appeared in numerous donors. Using the classifier, cytomegalovirus status was reportedly diagnosed with high specificity and sensitivity. There were about 160 TCR beta chains listed as cytomegalovirus-associated.

The CDR3 covers 15 residues. CDR1 and CDR2 from the germline V gene are SGDLS and YYNGEE. V lost 0 bases to trimming and J lost 2 bases, with 11 bases between them. About this clone: What it binds is unknown.

The donors were in the approximately 110-subject validation cohort; that cohort was separate from the roughly 700-subject first cohort. Here immunoSEQ multiplex PCR was the method, and the copy in TCRdb shows in-frame clones only, minus some. The sample includes over 200,000 clones, roughly 91% of them seen just once. Sample: PBMCs. This sequence joins TRBV9 and TRBJ1-2; TRBD1 might be the D (5 bases). The receptor was isolated from a woman in her 30s in good health and CMV-seronegative. The CDR3 coding sequence is TGTGCCAGCAGCGTAGGGAGGGGAGAAAACTATGGCTACACCTTC. The encoded protein is CASSVGRGENYGYTF.